This is a list of T cell receptor beta chains from one sample in a study of T-cell memory formation after mild COVID-19. TCRdb analysed the 5' RACE reads with MiXCR anew, one entry per CDR3 protein. This table has roughly 250,000 distinct CDR3 sequences, approximately 15% appearing once. The specimen sequenced was PBMCs or a T cell subset sorted from them (not recorded which). The receptors originated from a man younger than 30 who had mild COVID-19 (a few samples of this study predate the infection). Cell type and time point are not known. The CDR3 runs from the conserved cysteine through the conserved F or W. The D gene is left open where the match is weak. The size of a clone is reported for some rows only, either as once, few or many, or as a class for expanded clones.

. | TRBJ2-4 | TRBV5-1 | . | TGCGCCAGCAGCTTGGGGGACTTAATAAAAAACATTCAGTACTTC | CASSLGDLIKNIQYF
. | TRBJ1-2 | TRBV18 | . | TGTGCCAGCTCACCACAGTTGGGGACTAACTATGGCTACACCTTC | CASSPQLGTNYGYTF
. | TRBJ2-7 | TRBV12-3/TRBV12-4 | few | TGTGCCAGCAGTAAGGGACTCCTAGACTACGAGCAGTACTTC | CASSKGLLDYEQYF
. | TRBJ1-2 | TRBV12-3/TRBV12-4 | once | TGTGCCAGCAGTTTTCAGTTCTATGGCTACACCTTC | CASSFQFYGYTF
TRBD2 | TRBJ2-2 | TRBV15 | . | TGTGCCACCAGCAGAGATTTGACGGGGGGGCGTGGCACCGGGGAGCTGTTTTTT | CATSRDLTGGRGTGELFF
. | TRBJ1-6 | TRBV28 | few | TGTGCCAGCTACAGGGAGAGCTCCTATAATTCACCCCTCCACTTT | CASYRESSYNSPLHF
. | TRBJ2-5 | TRBV21-1 | . | TGTGCCAGCAGCAAAAAGGGTAAAGCAGAGACCCAGTACTTC | CASSKKGKAETQYF
. | TRBJ2-3 | TRBV7-3 | . | TGTGCCAGCAGCGCGCACAGGGTCTCAGATACGCAGTATTTT | CASSAHRVSDTQYF
TRBD1 | TRBJ2-7 | TRBV11-1 | . | TGTGCCAGCAGCTCACAGGGGGCGATCAGTGGCGAGCAGTACTTC | CASSSQGAISGEQYF
TRBD2 | TRBJ2-1 | TRBV30 | few | TGTGCCTGGAGTGTAGCGGGGGGGCTAAATGAGCAGTTCTTC | CAWSVAGGLNEQFF
. | TRBJ2-4 | TRBV7-2 | . | TGTGCCAGCAGCTTAGGTGTGAGGGCCGGTGGAAACATTCAGTACTTC | CASSLGVRAGGNIQYF
TRBD2 | TRBJ2-7 | TRBV25-1 | few | TGTGCCAGCAGGGGGAGGGGCGACTACGAGCAGTACTTC | CASRGRGDYEQYF
. | TRBJ2-6 | TRBV7-2 | . | TGTGCCAGCGGAGCCTCTAGGGCTGGGGCCAACGTCCTGACTTTC | CASGASRAGANVLTF
TRBD1 | TRBJ1-1 | TRBV4-1 | . | TGCGCCAGCAGCCAGGCCGGGACAGATACGAGGGGAGCTTTCTTT | CASSQAGTDTRGAFF
. | TRBJ2-2 | TRBV5-5 | many | TGTGCCAGCAGCACCAGGACGGACACCGGGGAGCTGTTTTTT | CASSTRTDTGELFF
. | TRBJ1-1 | TRBV6-2/TRBV6-3 | few | TGTGCCAGCAGTTTGGTTCCCACGAACACTGAAGCTTTCTTT | CASSLVPTNTEAFF
. | TRBJ2-7 | TRBV20-1 | few | TGCAGTGCTAGAGATGGAAGGCCCTTTTTAGGCGAGCAGTACTTC | CSARDGRPFLGEQYF
. | TRBJ2-1 | TRBV29-1 | few | TGCAGCGTTGAGCAGGGTTGGAATGAGCAGTTCTTC | CSVEQGWNEQFF
. | TRBJ2-7 | TRBV4-1 | . | TGCGCCAGCAGCCTAGAGGACACATACGAGCAGTACTTC | CASSLEDTYEQYF
. | TRBJ2-1 | TRBV19 | . | TGTGCCAGTAGTATGGCTGTGGCTGAGCAGTTCTTC | CASSMAVAEQFF
. | TRBJ2-5 | TRBV24-1 | few | TGTGCCACCAGTGATTTGCACCAAGAGACCCAGTACTTC | CATSDLHQETQYF
. | TRBJ1-1 | TRBV12-3/TRBV12-4 | few | TGTGCCAGCAGTTTTGGGGGCGCAGCTTTCTTT | CASSFGGAAFF